The rows below give T cell receptor beta chains drawn from one sample of a study of response to subunit inactivated influenza vaccine. MiXCR, run by TCRdb on the RT-PCR reads, gives a single entry per CDR3 protein. The table has around 480,000 distinct CDR3 sequences, 9.5% to 12% seen once. The source was PBMCs from blood, collected 45 days after vaccination. These receptor sequences come from a man aged 45 to 65 who received an inactivated influenza vaccine. The CDR3 runs from the conserved cysteine through the conserved F or W. D genes are given only for firm matches. The listing skips clone size in some rows; elsewhere it reads once, few, many or a size class.

few	TRBD2	TRBV28	TRBJ2-3	TGTGCCAGCAGTTTTGTGACTAGCGGGGGGGAAATCGGCACAGATACGCAGTATTTT	CASSFVTSGGEIGTDTQYF
many	-	TRBV7-8	TRBJ2-2	TGTGCCAGCAGCACTAGAAGCGGTTTCACCGGGGAGCTGTTTTTT	CASSTRSGFTGELFF
few	-	TRBV9	TRBJ2-7	TGTGCCAGCAGCCCAGGACTGACGATATACGAGCAGTACTTC	CASSPGLTIYEQYF
-	-	TRBV7-2	TRBJ1-6	TGTGCCAACGGTCTCCGGGCCGGTTCACCCCTCCACTTT	CANGLRAGSPLHF
few	-	TRBV5-1	TRBJ2-5	TGCGCCAGCAGCAATACCGGGACAAAAGTCCAAGAGACCCAGTACTTC	CASSNTGTKVQETQYF
-	-	TRBV12-3/TRBV12-4	TRBJ2-5	TGTGCCAGCAGCGGGGGGCGCGGGGAGACCCAGTACTTC	CASSGGRGETQYF
many	-	TRBV12-3/TRBV12-4	TRBJ2-2	TGTGCCAGCAGCCCCACTTACAGGGATAGGTCCGGGGAGCTGTTTTTT	CASSPTYRDRSGELFF
-	-	TRBV5-1	TRBJ2-3	TGCGCCAGCAGCTCCGGATTTTCGGGGGGCTTAGATACGCAGTATTTT	CASSSGFSGGLDTQYF
-	TRBD1	TRBV5-1	TRBJ2-7	TGCGCCAGCAGCTTGGGTGCAGGGGGTCTACTTATCGGCTACGAGCAGTACTTC	CASSLGAGGLLIGYEQYF
few	TRBD1	TRBV7-9	TRBJ2-7	TGTGCCAGCAGCGGGCGGACAGGGGGATCCTACGAGCAGTACTTC	CASSGRTGGSYEQYF
-	TRBD1	TRBV5-1	TRBJ2-7	TGCGCCAGCAGCTTGGACGGACAGGGTTTCTACGAGCAGTACTTC	CASSLDGQGFYEQYF
many	-	TRBV20-1	TRBJ2-3	TGCAGTGCTAAGGTTAATACGCAGTATTTT	CSAKVNTQYF
few	-	TRBV12-3/TRBV12-4	TRBJ2-2	TGTGCCAGCAGTCCCGATTCCGGGGAGCTGTTTTTT	CASSPDSGELFF
-	TRBD1	TRBV10-3	TRBJ2-7	TGTGCCATCCGCGGGACAGGGGTCCACGAGCAGTACTTC	CAIRGTGVHEQYF
few	-	TRBV20-1	TRBJ2-5	TGCAGTGCTAGAGATAGTCAGTACGAGACCCAGTACTTC	CSARDSQYETQYF
few	-	TRBV7-9	TRBJ1-2	TGTGCCAGCAGCTTAGAAACGGCGAACTATGGCTACACCTTC	CASSLETANYGYTF
-	TRBD1	TRBV18	TRBJ1-1	TGTGCCAGCTCACCCCCGACAGGGGGTGACACTGAAGCTTTCTTT	CASSPPTGGDTEAFF
-	TRBD2	TRBV10-2	TRBJ2-5	TGCGCCAGCAGTGACAATCGGGGGGTGGAGACCCAGTACTTC	CASSDNRGVETQYF
few	-	TRBV7-9	TRBJ2-7	TGTGCCAGCAGCCTCAAACTCGGGACGCAGTACTTC	CASSLKLGTQYF
many	-	TRBV25-1	TRBJ2-7	TGTGCCAGCAGTGAACCCGGGACGGGAGTCTACGAGCAGTACTTC	CASSEPGTGVYEQYF
-	TRBD2	TRBV6-2/TRBV6-3	TRBJ2-1	TGTGCCAGCAGGGGGATAGGGACTAGCGGTTACAATGAGCAGTTCTTC	CASRGIGTSGYNEQFF
-	-	TRBV11-2	TRBJ2-5	TGTGCCAGCAGCTCCGGGGCTAGCCGATGGGGGACCCAGTACTTC	CASSSGASRWGTQYF
-	-	TRBV28	TRBJ2-2	TGTGCCAGCAGTCCGCCCCAGGGAGCGGTGAACACCGGGGAGCTGTTTTTT	CASSPPQGAVNTGELFF
many	-	TRBV11-2	TRBJ2-5	TGTGCCAGCAGCTTCCGGGGCCAAGAGACCCAGTACTTC	CASSFRGQETQYF
-	-	TRBV4-2	TRBJ2-3	TGTGCCAGCAGCCAAGAGGGGGCTCAGTGGACGCAGTATTTT	CASSQEGAQWTQYF
-	-	TRBV12-3/TRBV12-4	TRBJ2-1	TGTGCCAGCAGTTTAAACCTAGCGCCCTACAATGAGCAGTTCTTC	CASSLNLAPYNEQFF
once	TRBD2	TRBV15	TRBJ2-1	TGTGCCACCAGCAGAGATCTCCCCGGGGGGAGCTACAATGAGCAGTTCTTC	CATSRDLPGGSYNEQFF
many	TRBD2	TRBV10-3	TRBJ2-1	TGTGCCATCAGTCCGACTAGCGGAGAGTTATACAATGAGCAGTTCTTC	CAISPTSGELYNEQFF
many	TRBD2	TRBV5-5	TRBJ2-1	TGTGCCAGCAGCCCAGAGCGGGGGGGTAACAATGAGCAGTTCTTC	CASSPERGGNNEQFF
many	-	TRBV20-1	TRBJ2-7	TGCAGTGCAGAAAGGAAGTGGGGTTCCTACGAGCAGTACTTC	CSAERKWGSYEQYF
few	-	TRBV20-1	TRBJ2-3	TGCAATACCGGCACAGATACGCAGTATTTT	CNTGTDTQYF
-	-	TRBV6-2/TRBV6-3	TRBJ2-3	TGTGCCAGCAGTTCGAAGGGCATCAGCACAGATACGCAGTATTTT	CASSSKGISTDTQYF
many	TRBD1	TRBV12-3/TRBV12-4	TRBJ1-4	TGTGCCAGCAGACGGACAGGGCCGACAGAAAAACTGTTTTTT	CASRRTGPTEKLFF
many	-	TRBV20-1	TRBJ2-4	TGCAGTGCTACGGATAAACGATGGGATACTCAGTACTTC	CSATDKRWDTQYF
few	-	TRBV5-1	TRBJ1-2	TGCGCCAGCAGCTTGGCGGTGACATCATCGGGAGGCTACACCTTC	CASSLAVTSSGGYTF
-	-	TRBV20-1	TRBJ2-5	TGCAGTGCGCGGTGGATCCAAGAGACCCAGTACTTC	CSARWIQETQYF
-	TRBD2	TRBV5-1	TRBJ2-3	TGCGCCAGCAGCCGGGGGGGGAATTCCGGGGCATTCACAGATACGCAGTATTTT	CASSRGGNSGAFTDTQYF
few	-	TRBV29-1	TRBJ1-1	TGCAGCGTCAACCACAGGTTGGGGGACACTGAAGCTTTCTTT	CSVNHRLGDTEAFF
few	-	TRBV5-1	TRBJ2-5	TGCGCCAGCAGCACTCAGGGTTCGGGGGAGACCCAGTACTTC	CASSTQGSGETQYF
many	TRBD2	TRBV5-5	TRBJ2-1	TGTGCCAGCAGCTTGGTACCTAGCGGGGGGTACAATGAGCAGTTCTTC	CASSLVPSGGYNEQFF
-	-	TRBV27	TRBJ1-1	TGTGCCAGCGGGATTGGGGGGAACACTGAAGCTTTCTTT	CASGIGGNTEAFF
-	-	TRBV28	TRBJ2-1	TGTGCCAGCAGTTTAACGGGCTTCGGGGTTTACAATGAGCAGTTCTTC	CASSLTGFGVYNEQFF
-	-	TRBV28	TRBJ1-1	TGTGCCAGCAGTTTATATATACTCACTGAAGCTTTCTTT	CASSLYILTEAFF
-	TRBD1	TRBV7-7	TRBJ2-5	TGTGCCAGCAGCTCTTGGACAGGGGGTCAACAAGAGACCCAGTACTTC	CASSSWTGGQQETQYF
many	-	TRBV29-1	TRBJ2-3	TGCAGCGTTGAGGAACAGGGCCTCACAGATACGCAGTATTTT	CSVEEQGLTDTQYF